The 10 T cell receptor beta chains below all came from one sample that was sequenced in a study of regulatory T cells in long-lasting Graves disease. The time point here: newly diagnosed GD, antithyroid drugs for less than 3 months. RNA from PBMCs was the source of the TCR library. Library construction for TCR beta used iRepertoire HTBI primers and Arm-PCR of CDR3 regions. TCRdb redid the calling of the multiplex PCR reads with MiXCR, one entry per CDR3 protein. The repertoire holds 440,000 or so distinct CDR3 sequences, with about a sixth as singletons. The same sample was also studied in work on T cells in Graves' hyperthyroidism and ophthalmopathy.

This specimen was peripheral blood mononuclear cells (PBMCs), taken at new diagnosis, from a patient treated with antithyroid drugs. The receptors originated from a woman in her twenties or thirties with Graves disease.

The CDR3 region is CASSEAGRDGGYSGELFF. The CDR3 DNA sequence: TGTGCCAGCAGTGAAGCGGGTCGGGACGGGGGATATAGCGGGGAGCTGTTTTTT. The V call is TRBV2, the J call TRBJ2-2; the D gene is possibly TRBD2 (6 bases). The CDR3 consists of 18 residues. V was cut by 0 bases and J by 7 bases, with 21 bases left in between. Per the germline V gene, CDR1 is SNHLY and CDR2 is FYNNEI.

The chain carries TRBV28 and TRBJ2-7; 13 bases fit TRBD2. The V and J ends lost 6 bases and 3 bases, in that order; junction bases with no gene match: 8. The CDR3 is 16 residues long. Per the germline V gene, CDR1 is MDHEN and CDR2 is SYDVKM. CDR3 sequence: CASSPGGLAGFYEQYF. In DNA form, the CDR3 reads TGTGCCAGCAGCCCTGGGGGACTAGCGGGATTCTACGAGCAGTACTTC.

J is TRBJ2-3 and V is TRBV9; 11 bases line up with TRBD2. CDR1 is SGDLS, CDR2 YYNGEE, per germline. The CDR3 runs 17 residues. V gave up 2 bases and J gave up 0 bases; unmatched junction bases: 5. The CDR3 nucleotides are TGTGCCAGCAGCGTCGGGACTAGCGGAACTAGCACAGATACGCAGTATTTT. It specifies CASSVGTSGTSTDTQYF.

This clonotype was seen repeatedly, ten times or more. The genes are TRBV6-1 and TRBJ1-1; tentatively, D is TRBD1 (6 bases). The CDR3 is made up of 14 amino acids. Germline V lookup: CDR1 MNHNS, CDR2 SASEGT. Trimming took 2 bases from V and 7 from J, leaving 14 bases between them. As DNA, the CDR3 is TGTGCCAGCAGTGAACCCCAGGGGTACGTTGAAGCTTTCTTT. Amino acid sequence: CASSEPQGYVEAFF.

This clonotype has a count of ten or more. The rearrangement links TRBV28 to TRBJ2-3, with TRBD2 identical over 10 bases. Germline V gene data show CDR1 as MDHEN and CDR2 as SYDVKM. The length of the CDR3 is 16 residues. V dropped 4 bases and J dropped 0; count of bases not matched to a gene: 4. CDR3 sequence reads: CASSWVLAGSTDTQYF. The DNA of the CDR3 is TGTGCCAGCAGTTGGGTACTAGCGGGGAGCACAGATACGCAGTATTTT.

A few counts support this clonotype. The V gene is TRBV12-3 or TRBV12-4, the J gene TRBJ1-1; tentative D call: TRBD1 (6 bases). This CDR3 contains 18 residues. The germline V and J ends were trimmed by 0 bases and 1 base, with 18 bases remaining between them. The CDR3 reads CASSLAAPGARKNTEAFF. The CDR3 bases are TGTGCCAGCAGTTTAGCGGCCCCGGGGGCGCGGAAGAACACTGAAGCTTTCTTT.

The rearrangement links TRBV29-1 to TRBJ1-2, with D possibly being TRBD1 (5 bases). Trimming left V 6 bases short and J 6 bases short, with 14 bases between. The CDR3 extends over 12 amino acids. The V gene's germline CDR1 is SQVTM and CDR2 ANQGSEA. CDR3 protein: CSVLWGLDGYTF. In DNA, the CDR3 is TGCAGCGTCCTATGGGGCTTGGATGGCTACACCTTC.

A word on this clonotype: A read error is likely here: a far larger clone is one base away. The CDR3 nucleotides are TGTACCAGCAGCTTAGATAGGTGGAATCAGCCCCAGCATTTT. As protein: CTSSLDRWNQPQHF. The chain links TRBV7-2 to TRBJ1-5; D not resolved. Germline CDR1 is SGHTA and CDR2 is FQGNSA. Trimming took off 1 base at V and 4 bases at J, with 8 bases between the two ends. The CDR3 runs to 14 residues.

The table lists this clonotype with many counts. This chain connects TRBV29-1 to TRBJ2-7; the match to TRBD2 covers 11 bases. The V gene's germline CDR1 is SQVTM and CDR2 ANQGSEA. The CDR3 consists of 13 residues. V gave up 5 bases and J gave up 3 bases; unmatched junction bases: 3. The CDR3 spells CSVTTSGNYEQYF. The CDR3 coding sequence is TGCAGCGTTACGACTAGCGGGAACTACGAGCAGTACTTC.

The table lists this clonotype with a few counts. The rearrangement uses TRBV4-1 and TRBJ2-7, with 9 bases identical to TRBD2. CDR3 length: 16 amino acids. The J segment lost 6 bases and the V segment lost 3 bases, leaving 12 bases of the junction unmatched. In germline, CDR1 is MGHRA, CDR2 YSYEKL. The CDR3 DNA reads TGCGCCAGCAGCCAGGGAGATAGCGGGAGTAAAGGCGAGCAGTACTTC. Its translation: CASSQGDSGSKGEQYF.